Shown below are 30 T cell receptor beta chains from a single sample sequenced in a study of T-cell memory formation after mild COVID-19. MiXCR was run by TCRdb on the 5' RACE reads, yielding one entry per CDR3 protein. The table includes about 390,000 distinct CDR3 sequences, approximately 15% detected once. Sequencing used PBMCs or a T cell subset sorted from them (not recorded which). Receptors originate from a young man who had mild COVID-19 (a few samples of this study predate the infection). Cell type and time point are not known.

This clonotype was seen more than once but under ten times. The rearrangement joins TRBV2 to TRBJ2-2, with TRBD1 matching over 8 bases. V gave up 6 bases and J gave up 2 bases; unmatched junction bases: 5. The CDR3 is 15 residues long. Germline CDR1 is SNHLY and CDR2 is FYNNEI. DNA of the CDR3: TGTGCCAGCAGCCCGCAGGGGGCAAACACCGGGGAGCTGTTTTTT. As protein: CASSPQGANTGELFF.

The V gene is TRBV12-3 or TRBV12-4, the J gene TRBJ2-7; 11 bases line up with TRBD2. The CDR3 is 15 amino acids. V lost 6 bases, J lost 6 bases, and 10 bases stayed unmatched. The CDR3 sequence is CASRNTGTSGTEQYF. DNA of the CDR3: TGTGCCAGCAGGAACACCGGGACTAGCGGAACCGAGCAGTACTTC.

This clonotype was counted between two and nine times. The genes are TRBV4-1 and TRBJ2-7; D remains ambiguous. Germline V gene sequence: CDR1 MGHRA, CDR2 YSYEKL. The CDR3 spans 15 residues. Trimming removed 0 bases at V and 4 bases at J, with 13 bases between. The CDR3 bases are TGCGCCAGCAGCCAAGATGGGCAGAATCGGTACGAGCAGTACTTC. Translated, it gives CASSQDGQNRYEQYF.

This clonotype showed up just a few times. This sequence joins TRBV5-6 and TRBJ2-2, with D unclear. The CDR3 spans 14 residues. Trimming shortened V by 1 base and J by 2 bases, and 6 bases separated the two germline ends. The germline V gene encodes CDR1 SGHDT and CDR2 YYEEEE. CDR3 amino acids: CASSLILNTGELFF. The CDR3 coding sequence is TGTGCCAGCAGCTTGATCTTAAACACCGGGGAGCTGTTTTTT. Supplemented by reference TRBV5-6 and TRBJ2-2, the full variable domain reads DAGVTQSPTHLIKTRGQQVTLRCSPKSGHDTVSWYQQALGQGPQFIFQYYEEEERQRGNFPDRFSGHQFPNYSSELNVNALLLGDSALYLCASSLILNTGELFFGEGSRLTVL.

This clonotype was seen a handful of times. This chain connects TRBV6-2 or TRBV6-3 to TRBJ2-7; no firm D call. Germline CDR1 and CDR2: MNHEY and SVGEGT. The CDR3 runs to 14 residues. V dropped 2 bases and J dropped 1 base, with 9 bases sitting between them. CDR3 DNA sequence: TGTGCCAGCAGTTACAACCAACTATCCTACGAGCAGTACTTC. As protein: CASSYNQLSYEQYF.

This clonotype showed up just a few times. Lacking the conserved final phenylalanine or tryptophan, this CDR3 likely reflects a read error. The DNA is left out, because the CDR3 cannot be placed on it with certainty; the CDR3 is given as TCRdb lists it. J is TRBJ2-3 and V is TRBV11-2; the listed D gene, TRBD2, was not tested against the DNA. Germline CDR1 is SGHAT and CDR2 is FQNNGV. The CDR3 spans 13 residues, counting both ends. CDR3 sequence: CASSRSPGLADFR.

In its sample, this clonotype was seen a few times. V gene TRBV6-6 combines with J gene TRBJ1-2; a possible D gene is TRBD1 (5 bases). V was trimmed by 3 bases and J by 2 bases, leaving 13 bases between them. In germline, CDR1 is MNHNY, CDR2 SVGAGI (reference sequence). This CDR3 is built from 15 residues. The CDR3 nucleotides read TGTGCCAGCAGTTATCCGGGGGGGACCAACTATGGCTACACCTTC. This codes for CASSYPGGTNYGYTF.

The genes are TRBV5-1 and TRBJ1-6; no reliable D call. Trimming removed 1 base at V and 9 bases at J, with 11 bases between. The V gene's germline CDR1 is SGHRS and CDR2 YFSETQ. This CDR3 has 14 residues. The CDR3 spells CASSLSQVASPLHF. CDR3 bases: TGCGCCAGCAGCTTGAGTCAGGTGGCTTCACCCCTCCACTTT.

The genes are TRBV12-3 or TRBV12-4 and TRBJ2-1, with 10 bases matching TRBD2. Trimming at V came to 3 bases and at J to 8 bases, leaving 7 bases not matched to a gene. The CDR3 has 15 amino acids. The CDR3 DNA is TGTGCCAGCAGTTTGAGCGGGGGGGCGTTCGATGAGCAGTTCTTC. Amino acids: CASSLSGGAFDEQFF.

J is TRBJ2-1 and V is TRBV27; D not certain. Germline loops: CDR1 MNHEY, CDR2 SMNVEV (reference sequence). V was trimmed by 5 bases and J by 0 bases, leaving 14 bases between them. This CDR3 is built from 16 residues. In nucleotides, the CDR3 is TGTGCCAGCAGTCACACGACTTATACCTCCTACAATGAGCAGTTCTTC. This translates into CASSHTTYTSYNEQFF.

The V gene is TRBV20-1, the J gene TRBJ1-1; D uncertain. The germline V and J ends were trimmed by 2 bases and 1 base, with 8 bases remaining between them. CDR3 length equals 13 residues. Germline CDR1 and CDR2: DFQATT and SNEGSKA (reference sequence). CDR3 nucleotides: TGCAGTGCTAGAAACTCCAAGAACACTGAAGCTTTCTTT. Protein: CSARNSKNTEAFF.

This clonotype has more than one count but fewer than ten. As DNA, the CDR3 is TGTGCCAGCAGTTCACAGGGGATCGCAGATACGCAGTATTTT. Translated, it gives CASSSQGIADTQYF. This chain connects TRBV7-2 to TRBJ2-3, with TRBD1 matching over 7 bases. With V trimmed by 6 bases and J by 4 bases, 7 bases remained unmatched. CDR1 and CDR2 (germline): SGHTA, FQGNSA. This CDR3 contains 14 residues.

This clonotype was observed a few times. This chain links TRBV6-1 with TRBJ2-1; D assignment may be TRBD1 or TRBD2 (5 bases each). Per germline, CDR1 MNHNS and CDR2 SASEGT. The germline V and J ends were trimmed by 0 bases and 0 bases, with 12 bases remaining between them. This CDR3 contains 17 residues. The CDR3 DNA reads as TGTGCCAGCAGTGAAGCTGGGACGGTCAGCTCCTACAATGAGCAGTTCTTC. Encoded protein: CASSEAGTVSSYNEQFF.

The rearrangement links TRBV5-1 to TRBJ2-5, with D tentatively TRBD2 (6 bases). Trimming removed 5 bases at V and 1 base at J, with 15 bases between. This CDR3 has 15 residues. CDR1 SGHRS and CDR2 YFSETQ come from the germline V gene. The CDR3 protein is CASRGAPGGQETQYF. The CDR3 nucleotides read TGCGCCAGCAGGGGCGCCCCCGGGGGCCAAGAGACCCAGTACTTC.

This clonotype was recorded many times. CDR3 bases: TGTGCCAGCACCCCAGGGGGCGAATCACCCCTCCACTTT. Its protein is CASTPGGESPLHF. The V gene is TRBV12-3 or TRBV12-4, the J gene TRBJ1-6; 8 nucleotides agree with TRBD1. The ends lost 7 bases at V and 10 bases at J; junction bases unmatched: 6. The CDR3 contains 13 residues.

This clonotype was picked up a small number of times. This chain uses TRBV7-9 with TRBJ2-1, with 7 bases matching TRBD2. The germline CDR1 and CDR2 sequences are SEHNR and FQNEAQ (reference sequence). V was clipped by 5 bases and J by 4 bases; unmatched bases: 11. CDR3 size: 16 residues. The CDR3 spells CASSPLGRGRYNEQFF. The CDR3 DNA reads TGTGCCAGCAGCCCCCTAGGGCGGGGGAGGTACAATGAGCAGTTCTTC.

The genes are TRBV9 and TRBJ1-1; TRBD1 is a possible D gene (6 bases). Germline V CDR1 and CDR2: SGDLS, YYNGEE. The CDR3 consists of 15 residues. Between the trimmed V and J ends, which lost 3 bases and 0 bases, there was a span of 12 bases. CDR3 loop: CASSARTDMNTEAFF. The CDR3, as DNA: TGTGCCAGCAGCGCGCGGACAGACATGAACACTGAAGCTTTCTTT. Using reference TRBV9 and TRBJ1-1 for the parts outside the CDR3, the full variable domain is DSGVTQTPKHLITATGQRVTLRCSPRSGDLSVYWYQQSLDQGLQFLIQYYNGEERAKGNILERFSAQQFPDLHSELNLSSLELGDSALYFCASSARTDMNTEAFFGQGTRLTVV.

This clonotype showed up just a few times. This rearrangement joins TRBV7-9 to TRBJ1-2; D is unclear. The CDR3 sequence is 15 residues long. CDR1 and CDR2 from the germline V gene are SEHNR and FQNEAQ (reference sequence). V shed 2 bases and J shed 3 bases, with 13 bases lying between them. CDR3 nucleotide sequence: TGTGCCAGCAGCTTAAATGACCCAGCGGACTATGGCTACACCTTC. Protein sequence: CASSLNDPADYGYTF.

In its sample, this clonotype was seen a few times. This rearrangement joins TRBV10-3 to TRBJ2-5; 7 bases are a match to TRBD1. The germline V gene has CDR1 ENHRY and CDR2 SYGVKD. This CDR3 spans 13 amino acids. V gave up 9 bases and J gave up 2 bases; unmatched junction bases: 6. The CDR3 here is CAISSGQQETQYF. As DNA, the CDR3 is TGTGCCATTTCCTCGGGACAGCAAGAGACCCAGTACTTC.

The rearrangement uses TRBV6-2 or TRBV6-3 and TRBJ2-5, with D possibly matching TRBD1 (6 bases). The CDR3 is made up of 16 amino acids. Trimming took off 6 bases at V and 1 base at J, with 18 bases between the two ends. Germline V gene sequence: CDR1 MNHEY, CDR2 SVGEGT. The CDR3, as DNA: TGTGCCAGCAGGCCGGGCCGACAGGAGGTCCAAGAGACCCAGTACTTC. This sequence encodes CASRPGRQEVQETQYF.

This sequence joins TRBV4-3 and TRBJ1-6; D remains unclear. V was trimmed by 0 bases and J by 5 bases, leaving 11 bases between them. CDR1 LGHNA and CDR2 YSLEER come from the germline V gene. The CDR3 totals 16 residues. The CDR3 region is CASSQEWPPDNSPLHF. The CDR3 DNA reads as TGCGCCAGCAGCCAAGAATGGCCCCCCGATAATTCACCCCTCCACTTT.

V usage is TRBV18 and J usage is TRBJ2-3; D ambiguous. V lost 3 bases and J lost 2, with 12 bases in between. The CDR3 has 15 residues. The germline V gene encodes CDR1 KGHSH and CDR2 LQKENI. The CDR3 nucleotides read TGTGCCAGCTCACCCACGAAAGCCCCCACAGATACGCAGTATTTT. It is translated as CASSPTKAPTDTQYF.

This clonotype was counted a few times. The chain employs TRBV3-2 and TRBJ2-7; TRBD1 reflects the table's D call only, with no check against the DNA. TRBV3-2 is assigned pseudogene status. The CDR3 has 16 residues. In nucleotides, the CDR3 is TGTGCCAGCAGCTGGACAGGGCTGCCCCTGAGGTACGAGCAGTACGTC. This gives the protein CASSWTGLPLRYEQYV.

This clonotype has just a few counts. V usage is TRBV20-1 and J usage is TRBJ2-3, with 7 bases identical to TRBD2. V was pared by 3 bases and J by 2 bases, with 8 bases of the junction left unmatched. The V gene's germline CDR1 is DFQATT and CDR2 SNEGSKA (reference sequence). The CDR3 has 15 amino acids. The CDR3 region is CSASVGGRLTDTQYF. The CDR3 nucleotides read TGCAGTGCTAGTGTCGGGGGGAGGCTCACAGATACGCAGTATTTT.

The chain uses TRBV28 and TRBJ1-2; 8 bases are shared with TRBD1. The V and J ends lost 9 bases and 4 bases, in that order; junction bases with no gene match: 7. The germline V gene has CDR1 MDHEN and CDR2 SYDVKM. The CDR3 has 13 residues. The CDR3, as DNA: TGTGCCAGGGCAGGGGGCGTCGGCTATGGCTACACCTTC. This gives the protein CARAGGVGYGYTF.

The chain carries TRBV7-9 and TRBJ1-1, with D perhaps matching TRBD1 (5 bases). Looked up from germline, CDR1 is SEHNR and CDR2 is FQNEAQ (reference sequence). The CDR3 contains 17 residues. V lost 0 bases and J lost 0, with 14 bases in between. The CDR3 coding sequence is TGTGCCAGCAGCTTAGCTAGGCAGGGATACATGAACACTGAAGCTTTCTTT. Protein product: CASSLARQGYMNTEAFF.

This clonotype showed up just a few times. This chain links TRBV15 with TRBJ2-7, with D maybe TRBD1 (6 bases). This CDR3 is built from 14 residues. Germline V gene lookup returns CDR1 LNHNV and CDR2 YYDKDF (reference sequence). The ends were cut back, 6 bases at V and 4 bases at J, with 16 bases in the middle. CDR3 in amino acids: CATRETRGRYEQYV. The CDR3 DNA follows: TGTGCCACCAGAGAAACCAGGGGACGTTACGAGCAGTACGTC.

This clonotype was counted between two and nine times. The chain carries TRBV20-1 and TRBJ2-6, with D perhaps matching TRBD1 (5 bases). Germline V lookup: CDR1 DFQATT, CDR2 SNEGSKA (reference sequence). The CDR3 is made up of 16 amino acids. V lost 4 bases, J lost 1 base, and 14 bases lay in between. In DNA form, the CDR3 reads TGCAGTGCTACAGGGATCTCCGGATCTGGGGCCAACGTCCTGACTTTC. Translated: CSATGISGSGANVLTF.

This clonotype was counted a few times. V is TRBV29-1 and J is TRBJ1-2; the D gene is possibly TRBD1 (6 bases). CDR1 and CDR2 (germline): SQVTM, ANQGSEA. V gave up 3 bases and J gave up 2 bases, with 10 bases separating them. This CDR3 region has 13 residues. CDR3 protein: CSVDITGNYGYTF. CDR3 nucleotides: TGCAGCGTTGATATCACAGGGAACTATGGCTACACCTTC.

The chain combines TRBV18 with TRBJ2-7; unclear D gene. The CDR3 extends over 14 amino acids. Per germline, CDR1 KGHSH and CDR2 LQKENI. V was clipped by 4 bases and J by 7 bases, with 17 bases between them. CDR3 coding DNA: TGTGCCAGCTCACTCGAGGCTACGCGTACGGAGCAGTACGTC. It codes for CASSLEATRTEQYV.